What follows are 14 T cell receptor beta chains derived from one specimen sequenced in a study of regulatory T cells in long-lasting Graves disease. Time point defined: persistent/refractory GD, antithyroid drugs over 5 years with positive TRAb. PBMC-derived RNA was used for the TCR library. Relying on iRepertoire HTBI primers and Arm-PCR of CDR3 regions, the team built TCR beta libraries. TCRdb reprocessed the multiplex PCR reads via MiXCR and lists one record per CDR3 protein. The profile shows around 460,000 distinct CDR3 sequences, approximately 23% of them singletons. The sample was peripheral blood mononuclear cells (PBMCs), taken when the disease was refractory, from a patient treated with antithyroid drugs. The receptors stem from a female donor with Graves disease.

This chain joins TRBV28 and TRBJ2-7; 16 bases fit TRBD2. The CDR3 loop spans 16 amino acids. CDR1 MDHEN and CDR2 SYDVKM come from the germline V gene. The J segment lost 3 bases and the V segment lost 4 bases, leaving 3 bases of the junction unmatched. The CDR3 nucleotides are TGTGCCAGCAGTTCCGGGACTAGCGGGAGGGTCTACGAGCAGTACTTC. As protein: CASSSGTSGRVYEQYF.

Many counts were recorded for this clonotype. The V call is TRBV28, the J call TRBJ2-7; unclear D gene. CDR3 length: 16 residues. Trimming removed 3 bases from V and 0 bases from J, with 15 bases in between. The germline V gene encodes CDR1 MDHEN and CDR2 SYDVKM. CDR3 DNA: TGTGCCAGCAGTTTCCTGTATAGACATAGCTCCTACGAGCAGTACTTC. It specifies CASSFLYRHSSYEQYF.

As regards this clonotype: A much larger clonotype is one base distant, so this may be a read error. The chain employs TRBV7-9 and TRBJ2-3; D unclear. CDR1 is SEHNR, CDR2 FQNEAQ, per germline (reference sequence). CDR3 length equals 12 residues. The germline V and J ends were trimmed by 4 bases and 2 bases, with 4 bases remaining between them. The CDR3 bases are TGTGCCAGCAGCTCTTTCACAGATACGCAGTATTTT. Its protein is CASSSFTDTQYF.

This clonotype was observed at least ten times. This chain links TRBV11-1 with TRBJ2-5; perhaps TRBD2 as D (5 bases). The V gene lost 6 bases and the J gene lost 1 base, with 9 bases spanning the gap. This CDR3 contains 13 residues. The germline gives CDR1 SGHAT, CDR2 FQDESV (reference sequence). The CDR3 loop is CASRVGIQETQYF. The CDR3 DNA reads as TGTGCCAGCAGGGTCGGGATCCAAGAGACCCAGTACTTC. Full variable domain (outside the CDR3, taken from reference TRBV11-1 and TRBJ2-5): EAEVAQSPRYKITEKSQAVAFWCDPISGHATLYWYRQILGQGPELLVQFQDESVVDDSQLPKDRFSAERLKGVDSTLKIQPAELGDSAMYLCASRVGIQETQYFGPGTRLLVL.

This clonotype turned up a few times. V usage is TRBV3-1 and J usage is TRBJ1-1, with TRBD1 matching over 7 bases. Looked up from germline, CDR1 is LGHDT and CDR2 is YNNKEL (reference sequence). With V trimmed by 4 bases and J by 7 bases, 3 bases remained unmatched. The CDR3 loop spans 12 amino acids. CDR3 DNA sequence: TGTGCCAGCAGCCCGGGACAGCTTGAAGCTTTCTTT. Translated, it gives CASSPGQLEAFF.

This chain links TRBV29-1 with TRBJ2-2; possibly TRBD1 for D (5 bases). Trimming removed 4 bases from V and 1 base from J, with 16 bases in between. The CDR3 length is 16 residues. Germline values: CDR1 SQVTM, CDR2 ANQGSEA. The CDR3 DNA is TGCAGCGTTGTACTAACCGACGGACAGAACACCGGGGAGCTGTTTTTT. Encoded protein: CSVVLTDGQNTGELFF.

This clonotype was detected many times. The chain employs TRBV20-1 and TRBJ2-5, with 8 nucleotides matching TRBD1. With 4 bases clipped from V and 3 bases from J, the junction kept 10 bases outside the gene matches. CDR3 length: 15 residues. The germline gives CDR1 DFQATT, CDR2 SNEGSKA (reference sequence). The CDR3 region is CSATDRAVGEETQYF. As DNA, the CDR3 is TGCAGTGCTACGGACAGGGCGGTTGGAGAAGAGACCCAGTACTTC.

The chain links TRBV6-2 or TRBV6-3 to TRBJ1-1; D remains unclear. This CDR3 contains 17 residues. Deletions cut 6 bases from V and 0 bases from J, with 20 bases between. Looked up from germline, CDR1 is MNHEY and CDR2 is SVGEGT. The CDR3: CASRLAKIGQMNTEAFF. The CDR3 DNA sequence: TGTGCCAGCAGACTGGCAAAAATAGGGCAAATGAACACTGAAGCTTTCTTT.

This clonotype was observed a few times. The chain uses TRBV18 and TRBJ2-7, with 10 bases aligning to TRBD1. The V segment lost 4 bases and the J segment 7 bases; nucleotides outside the gene matches: 7. The CDR3 spans 14 residues. The germline V gene has CDR1 KGHSH and CDR2 LQKENI. In DNA form, the CDR3 reads TGTGCCAGCTCACGCGACAGGGGGCCGGGGGAGCAGTACTTC. This encodes CASSRDRGPGEQYF.

The sample holds many counts of this clonotype. The J gene is TRBJ2-4, the V gene TRBV9, with 11 bases lining up with TRBD1. The CDR3 loop spans 15 amino acids. V was pared by 4 bases and J by 8 bases, with 8 bases of the junction left unmatched. CDR1 and CDR2 (germline): SGDLS, YYNGEE. CDR3 nucleotides: TGTGCCAGCAGCCCACAGGACAGGGGGCTTGACATTCAGTACTTC. Residues: CASSPQDRGLDIQYF.

In the case of this clonotype: One end of the junction does not line up with germline, which may come from a read error. The V gene is TRBV12-3 or TRBV12-4, the J gene TRBJ2-7, with 8 nucleotides matching TRBD1. CDR3 length equals 16 residues. In DNA form, the CDR3 reads TGCGCCAGCAGTTGGAACTTGGACAGGGATTTGGACGGGCAGTACTTC. It specifies CASSWNLDRDLDGQYF.

The rearrangement uses TRBV7-9 and TRBJ1-1, with 8 nucleotides matching TRBD1. The CDR3 is 16 residues long. CDR1 SEHNR and CDR2 FQNEAQ come from the germline V gene (reference sequence). V gave up 5 bases and J gave up 8 bases; unmatched junction bases: 16. CDR3: CASSRTPAGGTREAFF. As DNA, the CDR3 is TGTGCCAGCAGCCGGACCCCGGCAGGGGGCACTCGCGAAGCTTTCTTT.

This chain connects TRBV20-1 to TRBJ1-2; possibly TRBD1 for D (5 bases). Trimming left V 0 bases short and J 5 bases short, with 16 bases between. CDR3 length: 15 amino acids. In germline, CDR1 is DFQATT, CDR2 SNEGSKA (reference sequence). The CDR3 DNA reads as TGCAGTGCTAGAGAACACGAGGGGTCCTCATATGGCTACACCTTC. Its protein product is CSAREHEGSSYGYTF.

This chain uses TRBV25-1 with TRBJ1-1, with D unresolved. Deletions cut 4 bases from V and 5 bases from J, with 14 bases between. Germline CDR1 MGHDK, CDR2 SYGVNS. This CDR3 is 14 amino acids long. In DNA, the CDR3 is TGTGCCAGCAGTGCCTCGGGGTTTACGACTGAAGCTTTCTTT. Residues: CASSASGFTTEAFF.